This passage covers 31 T cell receptor beta chains from one sample sequenced in a study of blood T cell repertoires in COVID-19 (dated by TCRdb to the early 2020s). Libraries were constructed by the immunoSEQ multiplex PCR assay. TCRdb obtained this table from immuneACCESS and retained in-frame rearrangements with V and J assigned. These tables miss some clones; where compared with another copy, unresolved V genes account for less than half of the shortfall, and the remainder is unexplained. This sample lists about 150,000 clones; around 78% were detected once. The top ten constitute under 2% of the sample. The specimen sequenced was peripheral blood. These TCRs come from a man older than 75 with acute or convalescent COVID-19.

This sequence joins TRBV19 and TRBJ1-5; 9 bases map to TRBD1. Trimming at V came to 4 bases and at J to 5 bases, leaving 0 bases not matched to a gene. CDR3 size: 13 residues. Germline values: CDR1 LNHDA, CDR2 SQIVND (reference sequence). In DNA, the CDR3 is TGTGCCAGTAGTAGGGACAGGGATCAGCCCCAGCATTTT. Translation: CASSRDRDQPQHF. Using reference TRBV19 and TRBJ1-5 for the parts outside the CDR3, the full variable domain is DGGITQSPKYLFRKEGQNVTLSCEQNLNHDAMYWYRQDPGQGLRLIYYSQIVNDFQKGDIAEGYSVSREKKESFPLTVTSAQKNPTAFYLCASSRDRDQPQHFGDGTRLSIL.

The chain recombines TRBV6-5 with TRBJ1-1; D ambiguous. CDR3 length: 12 residues. Trimming stripped 0 bases from V and 6 bases from J, with 5 bases between. Germline V gene lookup returns CDR1 MNHEY and CDR2 SVGAGI. CDR3 coding DNA: TGTGCCAGCAGTTACTCAGGAGCTGAAGCTTTCTTT. This sequence encodes CASSYSGAEAFF.

The genes are TRBV5-4 and TRBJ1-1, with 8 bases aligning to TRBD1. V lost 2 bases and J lost 1; bases outside the gene matches: 1. CDR3 length: 14 residues. Germline V CDR1 and CDR2: SGHNT, YYREEE (reference sequence). Here the CDR3 DNA reads TGTGCCAGCAGCTTTGACAGGGGGAACACTGAAGCTTTCTTT. Protein sequence: CASSFDRGNTEAFF.

V and J are TRBV6-5 and TRBJ2-2, with 10 nucleotides matching TRBD2. Germline-derived CDR1 and CDR2 are MNHEY and SVGAGI. Trimming removed 8 bases from V and 4 bases from J; junction bases left unmatched: 7. This CDR3 region has 15 residues. In DNA form, the CDR3 reads TGTGCCAGCGGGCGACTAGCGGGTGGCACCGGGGAGCTGTTTTTT. It codes for CASGRLAGGTGELFF.

A single count supports this clone. The V and J genes are TRBV18 and TRBJ2-5; 7 bases are a match to TRBD1. The V segment lost 6 bases and the J segment 2 bases; nucleotides outside the gene matches: 0. Germline V CDR1 and CDR2: KGHSH, LQKENI. This CDR3 has 12 residues. The CDR3 DNA reads as TGTGCCAGCTCGGGACAGCAAGAGACCCAGTACTTC. Its translation is CASSGQQETQYF.

The chain carries TRBV3-1 (or the pseudogene TRBV3-2) and TRBJ2-7, with D possibly being TRBD2 (6 bases). V was pared by 0 bases and J by 7 bases, with 19 bases between. The V gene's germline CDR1 is LGHDT and CDR2 YNNKEL (reference sequence). CDR3 length: 16 residues. Written as DNA, the CDR3 is TGTGCCAGCAGCCAAGAATTTCGGGGACTGGCAGGTGAGCAGTACTTC. Its translation: CASSQEFRGLAGEQYF.

This chain uses TRBV13 with TRBJ1-6, with 8 bases matching TRBD1. There are 14 residues in the CDR3. Trimming at V came to 0 bases and at J to 8 bases, leaving 0 bases not matched to a gene. Germline V gene sequence: CDR1 PRHDT, CDR2 FYEKMQ (reference sequence). As DNA, the CDR3 is TGTGCCAGCAGCTTAGGACAGGGGGATTCACCCCTCCACTTT. Its protein product is CASSLGQGDSPLHF.

This clone was recorded a few times. This rearrangement joins TRBV3-1 (or the pseudogene TRBV3-2) to TRBJ2-7; the match to TRBD1 covers 9 bases. Trimming took 4 bases from V and 5 from J; bases not matched to a gene: 9. The length of the CDR3 is 15 residues. The germline V gene encodes CDR1 LGHDT and CDR2 YNNKEL (reference sequence). CDR3 coding DNA: TGTGCCAGCAGCCCCCGGACAGGGGTGATCCACGAGCAGTACTTC. Translated, it gives CASSPRTGVIHEQYF.

The V call is TRBV9, the J call TRBJ1-5, with D unclear. Trimming removed 2 bases at V and 0 bases at J, with 6 bases between. The CDR3 length is 14 residues. CDR1 is SGDLS and CDR2 is YYNGEE in the germline V gene. CDR3 loop: CASSVEGSNQPQHF. CDR3 DNA: TGTGCCAGCAGCGTGGAGGGTAGCAATCAGCCCCAGCATTTT.

This clone was found a few times. The chain joins TRBV19 to TRBJ2-5; D may be TRBD2 (7 bases). There are 15 residues in the CDR3. V gave up 1 base and J gave up 4 bases, with 13 bases separating them. CDR1 is LNHDA, CDR2 SQIVND, per germline (reference sequence). The DNA for the CDR3 is TGTGCCAGTAGTATAGTGGGGGGGCAGGGAGAGACCCAGTACTTC. Protein sequence: CASSIVGGQGETQYF. The full variable domain, rest sourced from reference TRBV19 and TRBJ2-5, is DGGITQSPKYLFRKEGQNVTLSCEQNLNHDAMYWYRQDPGQGLRLIYYSQIVNDFQKGDIAEGYSVSREKKESFPLTVTSAQKNPTAFYLCASSIVGGQGETQYFGPGTRLLVL.

V usage is TRBV5-1 and J usage is TRBJ2-5; 10 bases line up with TRBD2. Germline values: CDR1 SGHRS, CDR2 YFSETQ. This CDR3 contains 15 residues. J gave up 5 bases and V 4 bases, and 8 bases lay outside the gene matches. As DNA, the CDR3 is TGCGCCAGCAGCCGCAGCGGGGGGGCTGTCGAGACCCAGTACTTC. Its protein product is CASSRSGGAVETQYF.

As regards this clone: The identical CDR3 is also encoded by other nucleotide sequences in the sample. The V and J genes are TRBV6-5 and TRBJ2-1, with 7 bases aligning to TRBD1. The CDR3 sequence is 15 residues long. V dropped 6 bases and J dropped 4; count of bases not matched to a gene: 9. Germline CDR1 reads MNHEY; CDR2 reads SVGAGI. The CDR3 is CASRSTGSGYNEQFF. The CDR3 DNA is TGTGCCAGCAGATCGACAGGGTCAGGGTACAATGAGCAGTTCTTC.

This clone was observed a few times. The rearrangement links TRBV7-2 to TRBJ2-7; TRBD1 is a possible D gene (5 bases). The germline V gene encodes CDR1 SGHTA and CDR2 FQGNSA. The CDR3 has 14 residues. Between the trimmed V and J ends, which lost 5 bases and 2 bases, there was a span of 13 bases. CDR3 residues: CASSTGFSAYEQYF. In nucleotides, the CDR3 is TGTGCCAGCAGCACAGGATTCTCTGCCTACGAGCAGTACTTC.

The V gene is TRBV15, the J gene TRBJ2-5; TRBD1 is a possible D gene (5 bases). V gave up 1 base and J gave up 2 bases, with 8 bases separating them. Germline values: CDR1 LNHNV, CDR2 YYDKDF (reference sequence). CDR3 size: 14 residues. CDR3 sequence reads: CATSRVTGQETQYF. In nucleotides, the CDR3 is TGTGCCACCAGCAGAGTAACAGGTCAAGAGACCCAGTACTTC.

The chain couples TRBV9 to TRBJ2-3, with TRBD2 matching 9 bases. V trimming: 4 bases; J trimming: 3 bases; junction bases outside the gene matches: 9. Germline CDR1 SGDLS, CDR2 YYNGEE. The CDR3 loop spans 16 amino acids. The CDR3, as DNA: TGTGCCAGCAGCCCCGGGACTAGCCTCAGTACAGATACGCAGTATTTT. This encodes CASSPGTSLSTDTQYF.

The chain uses TRBV19 and TRBJ1-4; D is perhaps TRBD1 (6 bases). CDR1 and CDR2 (germline): LNHDA, SQIVND (reference sequence). Deletions cut 7 bases from V and 2 bases from J, with 17 bases between. CDR3 length: 16 residues. In DNA, the CDR3 is TGTGCCAGTACCTCACAGGGTAGAGCGACTAATGAAAAACTGTTTTTT. Residues: CASTSQGRATNEKLFF. Variable domain in full (rest from reference TRBV19 and TRBJ1-4): DGGITQSPKYLFRKEGQNVTLSCEQNLNHDAMYWYRQDPGQGLRLIYYSQIVNDFQKGDIAEGYSVSREKKESFPLTVTSAQKNPTAFYLCASTSQGRATNEKLFFGSGTQLSVL.

A few counts support this clone. The chain carries TRBV11-3 and TRBJ2-5, with TRBD1 matching over 7 bases. Germline V gene data show CDR1 as SGHNT and CDR2 as YENEEA. The CDR3 totals 14 residues. The trim removed 5 bases at V and 4 bases at J, leaving 7 bases unmatched. CDR3 loop: CASSRTGDGETQYF. CDR3 nucleotides: TGTGCCAGCAGCCGCACAGGGGACGGAGAGACCCAGTACTTC. Using reference TRBV11-3 and TRBJ2-5 for the parts outside the CDR3, the full variable domain is EAGVVQSPRYKIIEKKQPVAFWCNPISGHNTLYWYLQNLGQGPELLIRYENEEAVDDSQLPKDRFSAERLKGVDSTLKIQPAELGDSAVYLCASSRTGDGETQYFGPGTRLLVL.

The chain combines TRBV6-5 with TRBJ2-1; TRBD2 agrees at 12 bases. CDR1 is MNHEY and CDR2 is SVGAGI in the germline V gene. V shed 2 bases, J shed 6 bases, and the junction held 5 bases outside the gene matches. The CDR3 is made up of 16 amino acids. CDR3: CASSYATSGGSNEQFF. CDR3 DNA sequence: TGTGCCAGCAGTTACGCAACTAGCGGGGGGTCCAATGAGCAGTTCTTC.

The chain carries TRBV4-1 and TRBJ1-2, with D possibly matching TRBD1 (6 bases). Between the trimmed V and J ends, which lost 4 bases and 8 bases, there was a span of 14 bases. The germline V gene encodes CDR1 MGHRA and CDR2 YSYEKL. The CDR3 covers 13 residues. The DNA of the CDR3 is TGCGCCAGCAGCCCGGCAGGGGCGGTGGGCTACACCTTC. It yields the protein CASSPAGAVGYTF.

The rearrangement joins TRBV7-2 to TRBJ2-1; a possible D gene is TRBD2 (6 bases). This CDR3 spans 15 amino acids. Germline V gene lookup returns CDR1 SGHTA and CDR2 FQGNSA. The ends were cut back, 4 bases at V and 3 bases at J, with 13 bases in the middle. The CDR3 sequence is CASSSRQGLYNEQFF. CDR3 in DNA: TGTGCCAGCAGCTCAAGGCAGGGACTCTACAATGAGCAGTTCTTC.

This clone was counted once. This chain links TRBV6-1 with TRBJ1-5; TRBD1 matches at 7 bases. Per the germline V gene, CDR1 is MNHNS and CDR2 is SASEGT. V shed 4 bases and J 2 bases; nucleotides not matched to a gene: 11. The CDR3 totals 17 residues. CDR3 nucleotide sequence: TGTGCCAGCAGTGGACGGACAGGCGAGTGGGGCAATCAGCCCCAGCATTTT. Its translation: CASSGRTGEWGNQPQHF.

This rearrangement joins TRBV4-2 to TRBJ2-3, with TRBD2 identical over 14 bases. This CDR3 spans 17 amino acids. In germline, CDR1 is LGHNA, CDR2 YNFKEQ. V was clipped by 3 bases and J by 2 bases; unmatched bases: 4. The CDR3 reads CASSQGLAGDSTDTQYF. DNA for the CDR3: TGTGCCAGCAGCCAGGGACTAGCGGGGGATTCCACAGATACGCAGTATTTT.

This chain joins TRBV11-2 and TRBJ1-2, with 7 bases that match TRBD1. The germline V gene encodes CDR1 SGHAT and CDR2 FQNNGV. The length of the CDR3 is 14 residues. J was trimmed by 7 bases and V by 3 bases; bases with no gene match: 8. The CDR3 sequence is CASSFQTGPSGYTF. Here the CDR3 DNA reads TGTGCCAGCAGCTTCCAGACAGGGCCGAGTGGCTACACCTTC.

The CDR3 DNA follows: TGTGCCTGGAGGGATCCCCGGGGGGGCGTGGACGAGCAGTACTTC. It codes for CAWRDPRGGVDEQYF. The chain recombines TRBV30 with TRBJ2-7, with 8 nucleotides matching TRBD2. Trimming removed 3 bases from V and 5 bases from J; junction bases left unmatched: 12. This CDR3 has 15 amino acids. Germline V gene sequence: CDR1 GTSNPN, CDR2 SVGIG (reference sequence).

The rearrangement links TRBV27 to TRBJ1-3; tentatively, D is TRBD1 (6 bases). CDR3 length: 14 residues. Germline V lookup: CDR1 MNHEY, CDR2 SMNVEV (reference sequence). V gave up 4 bases and J gave up 4 bases, with 11 bases separating them. The CDR3 nucleotides are TGTGCCAGCAGTTCAGGGGTAGGGGGAAACACCATATATTTT. Translated: CASSSGVGGNTIYF.

This chain joins TRBV11-3 and TRBJ2-5, with 8 nucleotides matching TRBD1. The V gene end was trimmed by 5 bases and the J gene end by 3 bases; junction bases not matched to a gene: 5. Germline V CDR1 and CDR2: SGHNT, YENEEA. The CDR3 runs to 14 residues. The CDR3 nucleotides are TGTGCCAGCAGCCGACCGGGACAGGAAGAGACCCAGTACTTC. Translating gives CASSRPGQEETQYF.

V gene TRBV19 combines with J gene TRBJ2-5; weak D call: TRBD1 (6 bases). Trimming took 7 bases from V and 1 from J, leaving 16 bases between them. Germline CDR1 is LNHDA and CDR2 is SQIVND (reference sequence). This CDR3 comprises 15 residues. CDR3 loop: CASTRGGGLQETQYF. The DNA for the CDR3 is TGTGCCAGTACCCGTGGTGGGGGCCTCCAAGAGACCCAGTACTTC. Using reference TRBV19 and TRBJ2-5 for the parts outside the CDR3, the full variable domain is DGGITQSPKYLFRKEGQNVTLSCEQNLNHDAMYWYRQDPGQGLRLIYYSQIVNDFQKGDIAEGYSVSREKKESFPLTVTSAQKNPTAFYLCASTRGGGLQETQYFGPGTRLLVL.

This chain uses TRBV5-4 with TRBJ2-3; weak D call: TRBD1 (6 bases). Trimming shortened V by 0 bases and J by 0 bases, and 11 bases separated the two germline ends. This CDR3 contains 16 residues. Germline CDR1 is SGHNT and CDR2 is YYREEE (reference sequence). The CDR3 loop reads CASSLGAGVSTDTQYF. For the CDR3, the DNA is TGTGCCAGCAGCTTGGGAGCAGGGGTAAGCACAGATACGCAGTATTTT.

The CDR3 nucleotides read TGTGCCAGCAGTTACTCGCCAAGCCTCAATGAGCAGTTCTTC. This sequence encodes CASSYSPSLNEQFF. The rearrangement uses TRBV6-2 or TRBV6-3 and TRBJ2-1; D unclear. The CDR3 consists of 14 residues. Germline V gives CDR1 MNHEY, CDR2 SVGEGT. The ends were cut back, 0 bases at V and 6 bases at J, with 9 bases in the middle.

The chain carries TRBV5-6 and TRBJ2-2; D perhaps matches TRBD2 (5 bases). The V gene's germline CDR1 is SGHDT and CDR2 YYEEEE. There are 16 residues in the CDR3. V was clipped by 4 bases and J by 1 base, with 14 bases between them. CDR3 sequence (DNA): TGTGCCAGCAGCCCATCGAGGGTGTGGAACACCGGGGAGCTGTTTTTT. This sequence encodes CASSPSRVWNTGELFF. The full variable domain, completed using reference TRBV5-6 and TRBJ2-2, is DAGVTQSPTHLIKTRGQQVTLRCSPKSGHDTVSWYQQALGQGPQFIFQYYEEEERQRGNFPDRFSGHQFPNYSSELNVNALLLGDSALYLCASSPSRVWNTGELFFGEGSRLTVL.

The V gene is TRBV11-1, the J gene TRBJ2-2, with 9 bases that match TRBD1. Trimming cost V 5 bases and J 7 bases; bases outside gene matches: 5. Germline V gene sequence: CDR1 SGHAT, CDR2 FQDESV (reference sequence). CDR3 length: 14 amino acids. CDR3 sequence (DNA): TGTGCCAGCAGCGAGACAGGGGGGTACGGGGAGCTGTTTTTT. It specifies CASSETGGYGELFF.